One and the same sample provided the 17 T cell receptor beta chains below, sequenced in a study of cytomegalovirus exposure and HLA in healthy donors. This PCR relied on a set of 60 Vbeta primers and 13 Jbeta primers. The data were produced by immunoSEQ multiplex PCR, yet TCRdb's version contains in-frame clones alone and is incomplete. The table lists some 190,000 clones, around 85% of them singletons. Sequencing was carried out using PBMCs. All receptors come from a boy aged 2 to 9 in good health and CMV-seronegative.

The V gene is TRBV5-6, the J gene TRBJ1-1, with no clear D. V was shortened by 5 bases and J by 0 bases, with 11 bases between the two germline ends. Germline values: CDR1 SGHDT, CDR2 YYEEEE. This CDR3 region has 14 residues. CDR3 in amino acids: CASRPAGLNTEAFF. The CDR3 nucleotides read TGTGCCAGCAGACCTGCCGGGTTGAACACTGAAGCTTTCTTT. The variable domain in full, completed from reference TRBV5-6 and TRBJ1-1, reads DAGVTQSPTHLIKTRGQQVTLRCSPKSGHDTVSWYQQALGQGPQFIFQYYEEEERQRGNFPDRFSGHQFPNYSSELNVNALLLGDSALYLCASRPAGLNTEAFFGQGTRLTVV.

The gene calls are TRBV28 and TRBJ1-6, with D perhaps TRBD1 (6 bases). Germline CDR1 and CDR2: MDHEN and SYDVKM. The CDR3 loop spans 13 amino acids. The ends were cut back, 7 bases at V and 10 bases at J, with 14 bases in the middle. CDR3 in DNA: TGTGCCAGCAACCCCAGGGGAGTCTCACCCCTCCACTTT. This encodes CASNPRGVSPLHF.

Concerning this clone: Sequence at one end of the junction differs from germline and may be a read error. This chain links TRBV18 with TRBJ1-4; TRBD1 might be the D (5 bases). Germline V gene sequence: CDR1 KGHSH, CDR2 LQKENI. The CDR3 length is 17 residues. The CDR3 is CASSPRPTAGTNEKLFF. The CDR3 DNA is TGTGCCAGCTCGCCACGCCCCACGGCAGGGACTAATGAAAAACTGTTTTTT.

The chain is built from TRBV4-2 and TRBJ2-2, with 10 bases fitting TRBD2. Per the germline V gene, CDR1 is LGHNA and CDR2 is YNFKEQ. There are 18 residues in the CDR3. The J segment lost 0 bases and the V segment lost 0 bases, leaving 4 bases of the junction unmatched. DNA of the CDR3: TGTGCCAGCAGCCAAGACGGGACTAGCGAAACGAACACCGGGGAGCTGTTTTTT. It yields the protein CASSQDGTSETNTGELFF.

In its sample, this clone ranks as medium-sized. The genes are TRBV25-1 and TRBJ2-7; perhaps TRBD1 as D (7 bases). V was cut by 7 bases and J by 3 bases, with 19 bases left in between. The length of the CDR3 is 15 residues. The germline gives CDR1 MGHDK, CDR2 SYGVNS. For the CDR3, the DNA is TGTGCCAGCACCGAGGGGGCGGGGATGGGCTACGAGCAGTACGTC. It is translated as CASTEGAGMGYEQYV.

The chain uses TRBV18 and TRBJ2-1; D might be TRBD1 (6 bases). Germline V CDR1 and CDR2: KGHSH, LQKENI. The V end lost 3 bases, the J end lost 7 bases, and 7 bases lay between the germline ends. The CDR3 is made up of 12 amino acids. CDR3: CASSPQGNEQFF. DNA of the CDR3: TGTGCCAGCTCACCCCAGGGGAATGAGCAGTTCTTC.

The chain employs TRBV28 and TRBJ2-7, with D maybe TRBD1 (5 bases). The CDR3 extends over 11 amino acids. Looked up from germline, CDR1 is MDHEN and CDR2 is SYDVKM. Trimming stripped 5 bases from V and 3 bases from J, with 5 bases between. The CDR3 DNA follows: TGTGCCAGCAGTCAGGGCTACGAGCAGTACGTC. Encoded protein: CASSQGYEQYV.

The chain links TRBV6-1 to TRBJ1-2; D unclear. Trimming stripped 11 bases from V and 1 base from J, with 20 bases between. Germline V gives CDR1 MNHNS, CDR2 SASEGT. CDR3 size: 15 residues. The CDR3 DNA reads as TGTGCCGGCACCCCTGGCCAGGACTTTAACTATGGCTACACCTTC. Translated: CAGTPGQDFNYGYTF.

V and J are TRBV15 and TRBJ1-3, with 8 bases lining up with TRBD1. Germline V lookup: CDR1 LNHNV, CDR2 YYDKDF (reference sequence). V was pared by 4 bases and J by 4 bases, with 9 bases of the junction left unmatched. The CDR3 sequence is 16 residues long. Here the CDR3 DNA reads TGTGCCACCAGCACTATGGACAGGGCAGTCGGAAACACCATATATTTT. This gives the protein CATSTMDRAVGNTIYF.

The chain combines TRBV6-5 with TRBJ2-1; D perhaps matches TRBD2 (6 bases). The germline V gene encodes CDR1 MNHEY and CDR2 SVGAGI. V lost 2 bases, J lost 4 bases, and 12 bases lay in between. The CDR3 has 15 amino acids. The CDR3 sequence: CASSYGQGGYNEQFF. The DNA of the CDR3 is TGTGCCAGCAGTTACGGGCAGGGAGGTTACAATGAGCAGTTCTTC.

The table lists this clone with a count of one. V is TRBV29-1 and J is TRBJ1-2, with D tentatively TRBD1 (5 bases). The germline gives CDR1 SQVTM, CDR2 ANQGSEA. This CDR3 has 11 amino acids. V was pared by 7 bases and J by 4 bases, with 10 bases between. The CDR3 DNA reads TGCAGCGCGGGGGGAGGCTATGGCTACACCTTC. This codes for CSAGGGYGYTF.

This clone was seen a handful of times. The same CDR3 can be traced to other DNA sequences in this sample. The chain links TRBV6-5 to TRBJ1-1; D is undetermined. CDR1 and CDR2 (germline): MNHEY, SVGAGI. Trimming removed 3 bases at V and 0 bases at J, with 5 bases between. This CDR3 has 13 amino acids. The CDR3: CASSYSMNTEAFF. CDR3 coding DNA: TGTGCCAGCAGTTATAGCATGAACACTGAAGCTTTCTTT.

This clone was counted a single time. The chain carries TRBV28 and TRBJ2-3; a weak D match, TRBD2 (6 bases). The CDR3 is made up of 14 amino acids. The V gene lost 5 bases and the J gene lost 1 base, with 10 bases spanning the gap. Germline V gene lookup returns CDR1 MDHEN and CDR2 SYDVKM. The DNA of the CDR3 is TGTGCCAGCAGTCGGGACTCAGGCACAGATACGCAGTATTTT. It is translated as CASSRDSGTDTQYF.

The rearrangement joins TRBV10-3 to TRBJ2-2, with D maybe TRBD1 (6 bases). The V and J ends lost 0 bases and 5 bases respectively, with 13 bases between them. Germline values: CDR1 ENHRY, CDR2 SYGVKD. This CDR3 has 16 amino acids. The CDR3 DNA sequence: TGTGCCATCAGTGAGTCGAACAGGGCAGGGACCGGGGAGCTGTTTTTT. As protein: CAISESNRAGTGELFF.

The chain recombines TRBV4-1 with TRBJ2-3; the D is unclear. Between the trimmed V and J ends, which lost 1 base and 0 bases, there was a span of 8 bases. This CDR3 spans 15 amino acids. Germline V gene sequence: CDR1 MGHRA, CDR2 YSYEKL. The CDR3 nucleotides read TGCGCCAGCAGCCAAGTCCAAACTAGCACAGATACGCAGTATTTT. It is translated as CASSQVQTSTDTQYF.

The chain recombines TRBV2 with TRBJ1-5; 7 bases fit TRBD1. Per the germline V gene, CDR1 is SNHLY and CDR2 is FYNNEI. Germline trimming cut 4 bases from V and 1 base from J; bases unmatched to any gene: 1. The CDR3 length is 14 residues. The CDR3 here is CASSARGSNQPQHF. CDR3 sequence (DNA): TGTGCCAGCAGTGCCAGGGGGAGCAATCAGCCCCAGCATTTT.

The CDR3 region is CATSRDPGSEQYV. Written as DNA, the CDR3 is TGTGCCACCAGCAGAGATCCAGGGTCCGAGCAGTACGTC. The rearrangement links TRBV15 to TRBJ2-7; D is possibly TRBD1 (5 bases). The germline V gene has CDR1 LNHNV and CDR2 YYDKDF (reference sequence). The V end was cut by 0 bases, the J end by 6 bases, with 9 bases between. CDR3 size: 13 residues.